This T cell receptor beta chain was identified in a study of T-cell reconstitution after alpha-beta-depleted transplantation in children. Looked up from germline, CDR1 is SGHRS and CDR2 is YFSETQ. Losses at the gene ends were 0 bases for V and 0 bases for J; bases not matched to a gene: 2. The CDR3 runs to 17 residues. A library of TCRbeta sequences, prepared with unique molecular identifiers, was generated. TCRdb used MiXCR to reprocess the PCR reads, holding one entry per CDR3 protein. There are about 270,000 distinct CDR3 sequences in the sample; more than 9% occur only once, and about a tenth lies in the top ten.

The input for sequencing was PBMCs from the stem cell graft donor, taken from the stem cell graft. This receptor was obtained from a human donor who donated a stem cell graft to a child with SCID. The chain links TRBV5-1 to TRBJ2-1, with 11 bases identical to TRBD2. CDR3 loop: CASSLGLAGRSYNEQFF. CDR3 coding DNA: TGCGCCAGCAGCTTGGGACTAGCGGGGCGCTCCTACAATGAGCAGTTCTTC.